One sample yielded the 30 T cell receptor beta chains listed below, sequenced in a study of blood T cell repertoires in COVID-19. The data were produced by immunoSEQ multiplex PCR, yet TCRdb's version contains in-frame clones alone and is incomplete. Altogether nearly 400,000 clones are present, roughly 86% being singletons, with the ten largest covering 1.7%. The sequencing sample was made of PBMCs or T cells enriched from blood (not recorded which). The receptor source for this set is a woman aged 30 to 39 who had recovered from COVID-19.

V is TRBV12-5 and J is TRBJ1-4, with a weak D call TRBD1 (6 bases). Germline CDR1 is LGHNT and CDR2 is FRNRAP. Trimming left V 0 bases short and J 7 bases short, with 12 bases between. This CDR3 region has 15 residues. CDR3 protein: CASGLVQGPSEKLFF. The CDR3 coding sequence is TGTGCTAGTGGTTTGGTACAGGGCCCTAGTGAAAAACTGTTTTTT. The variable domain in full, completed from reference TRBV12-5 and TRBJ1-4, reads DARVTQTPRHKVTEMGQEVTMRCQPILGHNTVFWYRQTMMQGLELLAYFRNRAPLDDSGMPKDRFSAEMPDATLATLKIQPSEPRDSAVYFCASGLVQGPSEKLFFGSGTQLSVL.

This chain connects TRBV10-3 to TRBJ2-1; 9 bases fit TRBD2. Germline CDR1 ENHRY, CDR2 SYGVKD. The CDR3 is made up of 13 amino acids. Germline trimming cut 7 bases from V and 5 bases from J; bases unmatched to any gene: 3. This CDR3 is CAITASGDNEQFF. The CDR3 nucleotides are TGTGCCATCACGGCTAGCGGGGACAATGAGCAGTTCTTC.

The chain uses TRBV6-5 and TRBJ2-4, with D perhaps TRBD2 (6 bases). V dropped 6 bases and J dropped 1 base, with 13 bases sitting between them. The CDR3 runs 15 residues. Germline V gene lookup returns CDR1 MNHEY and CDR2 SVGAGI. CDR3 DNA: TGTGCCAGCAGCCCCGGGGGATCGGCCAAAAACATTCAGTACTTC. Protein sequence: CASSPGGSAKNIQYF.

The rearrangement joins TRBV13 to TRBJ2-7, with TRBD1 as a possible D gene (5 bases). Germline CDR1 and CDR2: PRHDT and FYEKMQ (reference sequence). CDR3 length: 12 amino acids. V dropped 5 bases and J dropped 3 bases, with 8 bases sitting between them. DNA of the CDR3: TGTGCCAGCAGCCCAGGGTACTACGAGCAGTACTTC. It yields the protein CASSPGYYEQYF.

This clone appeared a few times. CDR3 in amino acids: CASSVESMDEKLFF. The CDR3, as DNA: TGTGCCAGCAGCGTAGAGTCTATGGATGAAAAACTGTTTTTT. This chain links TRBV9 with TRBJ1-4; D uncertain. The CDR3 loop spans 14 amino acids. Germline-derived CDR1 and CDR2 are SGDLS and YYNGEE. Trimming removed 0 bases from V and 6 bases from J, with 9 bases in between.

A word on this clone: A read error may be the cause here, since a much bigger clone is one base away. Other DNA sequences in this sample translate to the same CDR3. The chain couples TRBV29-1 to TRBJ1-2, with D perhaps matching TRBD1 (5 bases). Germline V gene data show CDR1 as SQVTM and CDR2 as ANQGSEA. V lost 6 bases and J 1 base, leaving 6 bases between the germline ends. The length of the CDR3 is 11 residues. The CDR3, as DNA: TGCAGCGTCGACAGTAACTATGGCTACACCTTC. As protein: CSVDSNYGYTF.

This clone has just a few counts. This chain links TRBV5-1 with TRBJ1-5, with 10 bases fitting TRBD1. Germline-derived CDR1 and CDR2 are SGHRS and YFSETQ. Trimming at V came to 4 bases and at J to 7 bases, leaving 5 bases not matched to a gene. This CDR3 spans 14 amino acids. CDR3 in DNA: TGCGCCAGCAGCGAGGGGACAGGGGACCAGCCCCAGCATTTT. This codes for CASSEGTGDQPQHF.

This clone was found a few times. The V and J genes are TRBV7-3 and TRBJ2-2, with D uncertain. The CDR3 runs 14 residues. Between the trimmed V and J ends, which lost 8 bases and 2 bases, there was a span of 12 bases. Looked up from germline, CDR1 is SGHTA and CDR2 is FQGTGA. The CDR3 reads CASQVGSNTGELFF. The CDR3 nucleotides read TGTGCCAGCCAAGTTGGTAGTAACACCGGGGAGCTGTTTTTT.

In this sample, this clone turned up once. The chain employs TRBV7-3 and TRBJ1-2, with TRBD1 identical over 7 bases. CDR3 length: 14 amino acids. Germline V CDR1 and CDR2: SGHTA, FQGTGA. J lost 8 bases, V lost 5 bases, and 11 bases had no gene match. The CDR3 nucleotides read TGTGCCAGCAGCCGAGGTACAGGGGAGGAAGGCTACACCTTC. Translated: CASSRGTGEEGYTF.

The genes are TRBV2 and TRBJ1-5; 10 nucleotides match TRBD1. The V gene's germline CDR1 is SNHLY and CDR2 FYNNEI. The length of the CDR3 is 16 residues. V lost 7 bases and J lost 4; bases outside the gene matches: 10. CDR3 nucleotides: TGTGCCAGCATCAGGGACAGGGGCGTCGTTAATCAGCCCCAGCATTTT. It specifies CASIRDRGVVNQPQHF.

The table lists this clone with a count of one. V and J are TRBV2 and TRBJ1-4, with 9 bases aligning to TRBD1. Unmatched junction bases numbered 3, after V lost 4 bases and J lost 15 bases. This CDR3 region has 11 residues. The germline CDR1 and CDR2 sequences are SNHLY and FYNNEI. The CDR3 DNA sequence: TGTGCCAGCAGTGGGGACAGGGTAATGTTTTTT. It specifies CASSGDRVMFF.

V gene TRBV18 combines with J gene TRBJ2-1; 8 bases align to TRBD2. The trim removed 0 bases at V and 2 bases at J, leaving 9 bases unmatched. Per germline, CDR1 KGHSH and CDR2 LQKENI. This CDR3 spans 18 amino acids. CDR3 sequence reads: CASSPPSFGGGPYNEQFF. CDR3 sequence (DNA): TGTGCCAGCTCACCACCATCGTTCGGGGGGGGTCCCTACAATGAGCAGTTCTTC.

This clone is a singleton in its sample. The genes are TRBV28 and TRBJ1-1; D is ambiguous. Trimming removed 3 bases from V and 8 bases from J, with 10 bases in between. The CDR3 is 12 residues long. Germline CDR1 and CDR2: MDHEN and SYDVKM. CDR3 nucleotides: TGTGCCAGCAGTTTGGGCCGTACGGAAGCTTTCTTT. Encoded protein: CASSLGRTEAFF.

In this sample, this clone turned up a few times. The CDR3 coding sequence is TGTGCCACCGCTTTGGGAGAATACAATGAGCAGTTCTTC. As protein: CATALGEYNEQFF. The chain has TRBV19 and TRBJ2-1, with D possibly TRBD2 on 5 matching bases. The germline V gene encodes CDR1 LNHDA and CDR2 SQIVND (reference sequence). V gave up 10 bases and J gave up 4 bases, with 14 bases separating them. The CDR3 contains 13 residues.

The chain uses TRBV6-2 or TRBV6-3 and TRBJ2-7, with 9 nucleotides matching TRBD1. The germline V gene encodes CDR1 MNHEY and CDR2 SVGEGT. Trimming took 5 bases from V and 5 from J; bases not matched to a gene: 1. The CDR3 runs 12 residues. CDR3: CASSRTGDEQYF. The CDR3 nucleotides are TGTGCCAGCAGTCGGACAGGGGACGAGCAGTACTTC.

This clone showed up just once. This specimen includes other DNA sequences encoding the same CDR3. The chain joins TRBV30 to TRBJ1-1, with D possibly TRBD1 on 5 matching bases. CDR3 length: 12 residues. CDR1 and CDR2 (germline): GTSNPN, SVGIG (reference sequence). Trimming shortened V by 5 bases and J by 3 bases, and 10 bases separated the two germline ends. The CDR3, as DNA: TGTGCCTGGTCATCGGGGGACACTGAAGCTTTCTTT. Translating it yields CAWSSGDTEAFF.

The chain joins TRBV4-3 to TRBJ1-2; TRBD1 aligns across 7 bases. The CDR3 contains 16 residues. Germline V lookup: CDR1 LGHNA, CDR2 YSLEER. J was trimmed by 3 bases and V by 4 bases; bases with no gene match: 11. CDR3 residues: CASSRSHRDSYYGYTF. The CDR3 DNA follows: TGCGCCAGCAGCCGGTCTCACCGGGACAGCTACTATGGCTACACCTTC.

This chain uses TRBV4-1 with TRBJ1-2; D gene uncertain. The CDR3 sequence is 14 residues long. Trimming took off 1 base at V and 6 bases at J, with 12 bases between the two ends. Germline loops: CDR1 MGHRA, CDR2 YSYEKL. The CDR3 protein is CASSQASRVHGYTF. The CDR3 nucleotides are TGCGCCAGCAGCCAAGCTTCTCGGGTACATGGCTACACCTTC.

The chain uses TRBV10-2 and TRBJ2-7; 7 bases are shared with TRBD1. Germline lookup yields CDR1 WSHSY and CDR2 SAAADI. The CDR3 extends over 14 amino acids. Losses at the gene ends were 6 bases for V and 0 bases for J; bases not matched to a gene: 5. CDR3 sequence (DNA): TGCGCCAGCAGACAGACAGGGAACTCCTACGAGCAGTACTTC. It translates to CASRQTGNSYEQYF.

This chain uses TRBV5-6 with TRBJ2-2; 10 nucleotides agree with TRBD2. The CDR3 runs to 17 residues. CDR1 is SGHDT, CDR2 YYEEEE, per germline. After removal of 3 bases from V and 8 bases from J, the junction contained 13 bases not matched to a gene. CDR3 coding DNA: TGTGCCAGCAGCTACGCTACGCTAGCGGGAGTATTAGGGGAGCTGTTTTTT. It yields the protein CASSYATLAGVLGELFF.

This chain joins TRBV18 and TRBJ2-2, with 10 bases matching TRBD1. Per the germline V gene, CDR1 is KGHSH and CDR2 is LQKENI. Germline trimming cut 1 base from V and 5 bases from J; bases unmatched to any gene: 4. This CDR3 has 16 residues. CDR3: CASSPLGTGVTGELFF. CDR3 sequence (DNA): TGTGCCAGCTCACCACTCGGGACAGGGGTTACCGGGGAGCTGTTTTTT.

The chain uses TRBV29-1 and TRBJ2-5, with TRBD2 matching 13 bases. V gave up 7 bases and J gave up 5 bases; unmatched junction bases: 7. From germline, CDR1 is SQVTM and CDR2 ANQGSEA. This CDR3 contains 14 residues. The CDR3 region has the DNA TGCAGCGAAAGGACTAGCGGGAGCGGTGAGACCCAGTACTTC. This sequence encodes CSERTSGSGETQYF.

This clone was counted a few times. The chain recombines TRBV9 with TRBJ2-2; 9 bases are shared with TRBD2. The J segment lost 2 bases and the V segment lost 4 bases, leaving 6 bases of the junction unmatched. CDR3 length equals 16 residues. Germline V gene sequence: CDR1 SGDLS, CDR2 YYNGEE. The CDR3 nucleotides read TGTGCCAGCAGCCCAGGGACTAGCAGTAACACCGGGGAGCTGTTTTTT. Translating gives CASSPGTSSNTGELFF.

V usage is TRBV28 and J usage is TRBJ1-5; no firm D call. This CDR3 spans 15 amino acids. From germline, CDR1 is MDHEN and CDR2 SYDVKM. Between the trimmed V and J ends, which lost 2 bases and 2 bases, there was a span of 10 bases. As DNA, the CDR3 is TGTGCCAGCAGTTTAGAACATCAAGGCAATCAGCCCCAGCATTTT. Translation: CASSLEHQGNQPQHF.

The chain has TRBV28 and TRBJ2-7, with D maybe TRBD2 (5 bases). The CDR3 runs 15 residues. V was clipped by 7 bases and J by 7 bases, with 23 bases between them. CDR1 MDHEN and CDR2 SYDVKM come from the germline V gene. CDR3 sequence reads: CASMPFEGTHWEQYF. The CDR3 DNA reads TGTGCCAGCATGCCTTTTGAGGGCACCCATTGGGAGCAGTACTTC.

The genes are TRBV28 and TRBJ2-7, with TRBD2 matching 9 bases. Losses at the gene ends were 1 base for V and 7 bases for J; bases not matched to a gene: 8. The CDR3 extends over 15 amino acids. Germline V gene data show CDR1 as MDHEN and CDR2 as SYDVKM. Written as DNA, the CDR3 is TGTGCCAGCAGTTTATTTGCGGGAGGGTTTCGGGAGCAGTACTTC. This sequence encodes CASSLFAGGFREQYF. Full variable domain (rest looked up from reference TRBV28 and TRBJ2-7): DVKVTQSSRYLVKRTGEKVFLECVQDMDHENMFWYRQDPGLGLRLIYFSYDVKMKEKGDIPEGYSVSREKKERFSLILESASTNQTSMYLCASSLFAGGFREQYFGPGTRLTVT.

In nucleotides, the CDR3 is TGTGCCAGCTCACCACCTGGCAGGCTGAACACTGAAGCTTTCTTT. This encodes CASSPPGRLNTEAFF. This chain uses TRBV18 with TRBJ1-1; D unclear. The CDR3 covers 15 residues. V lost 0 bases, J lost 0 bases, and 8 bases lay in between. The V gene's germline CDR1 is KGHSH and CDR2 LQKENI.

The J gene is TRBJ1-4, the V gene TRBV10-1, with 8 positions matching TRBD1. V dropped 9 bases and J dropped 0; count of bases not matched to a gene: 6. The CDR3 contains 15 residues. Germline values: CDR1 WNHNN, CDR2 SYGVQD (reference sequence). As DNA, the CDR3 is TGCGCCAGAAACTTACAGGGGGCAACTAATGAAAAACTGTTTTTT. The encoded protein is CARNLQGATNEKLFF.

This clone appeared once. CDR3 coding DNA: TGTGCCAGCAGCCCGCTAGGAGCCGCCGGGAGTGGCTACACCTTC. Translation gives CASSPLGAAGSGYTF. The V and J genes are TRBV9 and TRBJ1-2; D call uncertain. V lost 4 bases, J lost 7 bases, and 20 bases lay in between. The CDR3 is 15 amino acids. Germline CDR1 and CDR2: SGDLS and YYNGEE.

The V gene is TRBV20-1, the J gene TRBJ1-3; D is unresolved. There are 14 residues in the CDR3. Germline V gives CDR1 DFQATT, CDR2 SNEGSKA (reference sequence). The V and J ends lost 3 bases and 0 bases respectively, with 9 bases between them. Here the CDR3 reads CSASPPSSGNTIYF. The CDR3 DNA is TGCAGTGCTAGTCCTCCGAGCTCTGGAAACACCATATATTTT.